Below are 12 T cell receptor beta chains sequenced from a single sample in a study of naive and memory T cell subsets. General study findings and limits: Naive repertoires, especially CD8, held a few larger clonotypes, possibly memory cells re-expressing CD45RA.

Antigens of these TCRs are unknown. Two oligonucleotides, mixed equimolar, formed the beta constant-region primer covering TRBC1 and TRBC2. Four rounds of PCR amplified the ligated cDNA using nested alpha and beta constant-region primers plus SP2. TCRdb redid the calling of the UMI-ligation and nested PCR reads with MiXCR, one entry per CDR3 protein. The top ten clones hold 0.085% to 0.11% of a sample with 150,000 or so distinct CDR3 sequences, roughly 23% of them seen once. The sample comprised naive CD4+ T cells from blood. The receptors derive from a human donor in good health.

This chain uses TRBV7-9 with TRBJ2-1; 9 bases map to TRBD1. CDR1 SEHNR and CDR2 FQNEAQ come from the germline V gene (reference sequence). The V gene end was trimmed by 10 bases and the J gene end by 3 bases; junction bases not matched to a gene: 10. The CDR3 spans 15 residues. CDR3 DNA sequence: TGTGCCACTAGCCCCACAGGGGGCCTCTACAATGAGCAGTTCTTC. Protein sequence: CATSPTGGLYNEQFF.

The genes are TRBV28 and TRBJ1-2; no definite D call. CDR1 MDHEN and CDR2 SYDVKM come from the germline V gene. V was clipped by 3 bases and J by 7 bases, with 9 bases between them. This CDR3 has 12 amino acids. The CDR3 bases are TGTGCCAGCAGTTTCACCGCTTTTGGCTACACCTTC. Its translation: CASSFTAFGYTF.

This clonotype was picked up a small number of times. J is TRBJ2-7 and V is TRBV2; TRBD1 aligns across 9 bases. The V gene end was trimmed by 10 bases and the J gene end by 0 bases; junction bases not matched to a gene: 7. The germline V gene encodes CDR1 SNHLY and CDR2 FYNNEI. The CDR3 spans 14 residues. In DNA form, the CDR3 reads TGTGCCACCCTACAGGGGGCTTACTCCTACGAGCAGTACTTC. Translation gives CATLQGAYSYEQYF.

The V gene is TRBV7-9, the J gene TRBJ1-4, with D unresolved. The V end lost 2 bases, the J end lost 0 bases, and 7 bases lay between the germline ends. In germline, CDR1 is SEHNR, CDR2 FQNEAQ (reference sequence). The CDR3 is 15 residues long. CDR3 bases: TGTGCCAGCAGCTTAACGTCAGCAACTAATGAAAAACTGTTTTTT. This encodes CASSLTSATNEKLFF.

This chain connects TRBV18 to TRBJ2-1; weak D call: TRBD1 (5 bases). Germline CDR1 and CDR2: KGHSH and LQKENI. V was trimmed by 6 bases and J by 9 bases, leaving 12 bases between them. The CDR3 has 12 amino acids. The CDR3 reads CASSHPTGEQFF. The CDR3 nucleotides are TGTGCCAGCTCTCACCCTACAGGTGAGCAGTTCTTC.

The chain employs TRBV5-6 and TRBJ2-3, with TRBD2 matching over 8 bases. Per germline, CDR1 SGHDT and CDR2 YYEEEE. Trimming removed 2 bases from V and 0 bases from J; junction bases left unmatched: 2. This CDR3 is 15 amino acids long. CDR3 in amino acids: CASSLLAASTDTQYF. The DNA for the CDR3 is TGTGCCAGCAGCTTACTAGCGGCTAGCACAGATACGCAGTATTTT.

Concerning this clonotype itself: At one boundary the junction diverges from the germline segment, which might be a read error. CDR3 nucleotide sequence: TGCACCAGCAGCCACGGGGGCTACGAAGAGACCCAGTACTTC. Its protein product is CTSSHGGYEETQYF. The rearrangement joins TRBV4-1 to TRBJ2-5; tentatively, D is TRBD1 or TRBD2 (6 bases each). Looked up from germline, CDR1 is MGHRA and CDR2 is YSYEKL. The CDR3 consists of 14 residues.

CDR3 region: CASSQDRPSGNIQYF. In nucleotides, the CDR3 is TGTGCCAGCAGCCAAGATAGGCCTTCGGGAAACATTCAGTACTTC. The V gene is TRBV3-1, the J gene TRBJ2-4; D call uncertain. The CDR3 runs 15 residues. From germline, CDR1 is LGHDT and CDR2 YNNKEL (reference sequence). Trimming removed 0 bases at V and 6 bases at J, with 12 bases between.

The rearrangement links TRBV18 to TRBJ1-5; weak D call: TRBD1 (6 bases). CDR3 length equals 15 residues. Germline V gene lookup returns CDR1 KGHSH and CDR2 LQKENI. Trimming pared 2 bases from V and 6 bases from J, leaving 14 bases between. CDR3 coding DNA: TGTGCCAGCTCACCAGCGGGGGGCTCTGCTCAGCCCCAGCATTTT. Encoded protein: CASSPAGGSAQPQHF.

The genes are TRBV20-1 and TRBJ2-3, with TRBD2 identical over 7 bases. Germline values: CDR1 DFQATT, CDR2 SNEGSKA (reference sequence). The CDR3 sequence is 13 residues long. V trimming: 6 bases; J trimming: 4 bases; junction bases outside the gene matches: 7. The CDR3 loop is CSAQLGGADTQYF. The DNA for the CDR3 is TGCAGTGCACAACTGGGGGGGGCAGATACGCAGTATTTT.

The chain couples TRBV7-2 to TRBJ2-7; TRBD2 might be the D (5 bases). Germline V gives CDR1 SGHTA, CDR2 FQGNSA. The CDR3 spans 15 residues. V gave up 1 base and J gave up 2 bases, with 12 bases separating them. In DNA form, the CDR3 reads TGTGCCAGCAGCTTAGGAGGGATGGGCACCTACGAGCAGTACTTC. Its translation: CASSLGGMGTYEQYF.

The rearrangement uses TRBV5-1 and TRBJ2-7; D is perhaps TRBD1 (5 bases). This CDR3 contains 13 residues. Trimming removed 0 bases at V and 5 bases at J, with 9 bases between. The germline V gene has CDR1 SGHRS and CDR2 YFSETQ. The CDR3 reads CASSLAQAHEQYF. The CDR3 bases are TGCGCCAGCAGCTTGGCACAGGCCCACGAGCAGTACTTC. The entire variable domain, with the rest obtained from reference TRBV5-1 and TRBJ2-7, is as follows: KAGVTQTPRYLIKTRGQQVTLSCSPISGHRSVSWYQQTPGQGLQFLFEYFSETQRNKGNFPGRFSGRQFSNSRSEMNVSTLELGDSALYLCASSLAQAHEQYFGPGTRLTVT.